A selection of T cell receptor beta chains follows, all from one sample in a study of T cells in Graves' hyperthyroidism and ophthalmopathy. From the multiplex PCR reads, TCRdb called clonotypes with MiXCR, one entry per CDR3 protein. The sample lists 600,000 to 700,000 distinct CDR3 sequences, roughly 14% occurring once. Sequenced material: blood. The receptors derive from a middle-aged woman with Graves' ophthalmopathy. Each CDR3 is given with its conserved first and last residue. D genes are given only for firm matches. The size field is filled for only some rows; it gives once, few, many or a size class.

CDR3nt	CDR3aa	abundance	d_gene	v_gene	j_gene
TGTGCCAGCAGTTGGGGACTAGCGGATCGGAACGAGCAGTACTTC	CASSWGLADRNEQYF	many	TRBD2	TRBV27	TRBJ2-7
TGTGCCAGCATGAAGATTGGCAGGGTAGAGGAGACCCAGTACTTC	CASMKIGRVEETQYF	many	NA	TRBV27	TRBJ2-5
TGTGCCTGGAGTGTAGACAGGTTGAACACTGAAGCTTTCTTT	CAWSVDRLNTEAFF	many	NA	TRBV30	TRBJ1-1
TGTGCCAGCAGTCGCCTTAGGGGCGAGCAGTACTTC	CASSRLRGEQYF	many	NA	TRBV28	TRBJ2-7
TGTGCCACCAGTGATCCAGGGGCAGGGGAGACCCAGTACTTC	CATSDPGAGETQYF	few	NA	TRBV24-1	TRBJ2-5
TGCAGCGTCGACGGACAGGGGGGCTATGGCTACACCTTC	CSVDGQGGYGYTF	many	TRBD1	TRBV29-1	TRBJ1-2
TGTGCCAGCAGCTTCATCTCCTGCGAGCAGTACTTC	CASSFISCEQYF	few	NA	TRBV7-9	TRBJ2-7
TGTGCCTGGAGTGCGGACTTCTATGGCTACACCTTC	CAWSADFYGYTF	many	NA	TRBV30	TRBJ1-2
TGCGCCAGCAGCCAGCTAGGGTCTGGGGTCAAAAACATTCAGTACTTC	CASSQLGSGVKNIQYF	NA	NA	TRBV5-1	TRBJ2-4
TGTGCCAGCAGCTGGGACAGAGGGGCGGCCCAGTACTTC	CASSWDRGAAQYF	many	TRBD1	TRBV11-2	TRBJ2-5